Following are 16 T cell receptor beta chains from one sample sequenced in a study of T cell responses to AZD1222 COVID-19 vaccine. Data came from immunoSEQ multiplex PCR; TCRdb stores just in-frame clones and leaves some out. The sample consists of some 99,000 clones, around nine tenths of them appearing once. Material: peripheral blood, obtained on day 0 of AZD1222 vaccination. The receptors derive from an adult in good health.

This sequence joins TRBV30 and TRBJ1-5; D may be TRBD1 (5 bases). The germline gives CDR1 GTSNPN, CDR2 SVGIG (reference sequence). V gave up 0 bases and J gave up 5 bases, with 8 bases separating them. This CDR3 has 13 amino acids. In DNA, the CDR3 is TGTGCCTGGAGTGTCGGCAGGGATCAGCCCCAGCATTTT. It codes for CAWSVGRDQPQHF.

This sequence joins TRBV6-5 and TRBJ1-5; D call uncertain. V lost 8 bases, J lost 0 bases, and 8 bases lay in between. The germline V gene has CDR1 MNHEY and CDR2 SVGAGI. The CDR3 runs to 13 residues. The CDR3 nucleotides are TGTGCCAGCGGTCAGACTAGCAATCAGCCCCAGCATTTT. Translated: CASGQTSNQPQHF.

In its sample, this clone was seen a few times. The V call is TRBV7-9, the J call TRBJ1-5, with D possibly matching TRBD1 (5 bases). Trimming removed 7 bases at V and 7 bases at J, with 17 bases between. The CDR3 extends over 14 amino acids. Germline V gene data show CDR1 as SEHNR and CDR2 as FQNEAQ (reference sequence). The CDR3, as DNA: TGTGCCAGCATAGATGGGGCGGGTAGGCAGCCCCAGCATTTT. Translated, it gives CASIDGAGRQPQHF.

On this clone itself: A junction boundary mismatches the germline segment, possibly from a read error. V is TRBV7-9 and J is TRBJ2-5, with 7 bases matching TRBD2. Looked up from germline, CDR1 is SEHNR and CDR2 is FQNEAQ (reference sequence). The CDR3 sequence is 14 residues long. The CDR3 loop is CASSLAASGETQYF. DNA for the CDR3: TGTGCCAGCAGCCTAGCGGCTAGTGGGGAGACCCAGTACTTC.

CDR3 in DNA: TGTGCCAGCAGTGAAAGGACGGCGAACACCGGGGAGCTGTTTTTT. Translating gives CASSERTANTGELFF. This sequence joins TRBV2 and TRBJ2-2; no clear D gene. Germline values: CDR1 SNHLY, CDR2 FYNNEI. The V end was cut by 2 bases, the J end by 0 bases, with 7 bases between. The length of the CDR3 is 15 residues.

The chain is built from TRBV5-1 and TRBJ1-6, with a possible D match to TRBD1 (6 bases). The CDR3 runs to 16 residues. V was cut by 0 bases and J by 6 bases, with 13 bases left in between. In germline, CDR1 is SGHRS, CDR2 YFSETQ. CDR3 sequence (DNA): TGCGCCAGCAGCTTGGTTCAGGGGAAGCGTAATTCACCCCTCCACTTT. Amino acid sequence: CASSLVQGKRNSPLHF.

This clone was seen once. The chain couples TRBV5-1 to TRBJ2-3; D gene unclear. Germline lookup yields CDR1 SGHRS and CDR2 YFSETQ. With 0 bases removed from V and 4 bases from J, the gap between germline ends came to 12 bases. The CDR3 runs 15 residues. As DNA, the CDR3 is TGCGCCAGCAGCTTGGATCGACTCTCCCCAGATACGCAGTATTTT. Its translation is CASSLDRLSPDTQYF.

The J gene is TRBJ2-3, the V gene TRBV27; 8 positions agree with TRBD1. V gave up 5 bases and J gave up 6 bases; unmatched junction bases: 7. This CDR3 contains 14 residues. CDR1 MNHEY and CDR2 SMNVEV come from the germline V gene (reference sequence). CDR3 sequence reads: CASSPRTGRDTQYF. CDR3 nucleotide sequence: TGTGCCAGCAGTCCCAGGACAGGGAGGGATACGCAGTATTTT.

A note on this clone: At the DNA level, this CDR3 is encoded by other sequences in the same sample as well. The chain is built from TRBV4-1 and TRBJ2-7; TRBD1 or TRBD2 may be the D gene (5 bases each). The germline V and J ends were trimmed by 0 bases and 0 bases, with 9 bases remaining between them. This CDR3 spans 15 amino acids. CDR1 MGHRA and CDR2 YSYEKL come from the germline V gene. The CDR3 nucleotides are TGCGCCAGCAGCCAAGAGTCAGGGAGCTCCTACGAGCAGTACTTC. Protein: CASSQESGSSYEQYF.

V is TRBV5-1 and J is TRBJ1-4; D not resolved. The CDR3 runs to 12 residues. CDR1 and CDR2 from the germline V gene are SGHRS and YFSETQ. Trimming cost V 0 bases and J 5 bases, with 2 bases left between them. Written as DNA, the CDR3 is TGCGCCAGCAGCTTGGGAAATGAAAAACTGTTTTTT. Protein product: CASSLGNEKLFF.

This sequence joins TRBV9 and TRBJ1-1, with D possibly matching TRBD1 (5 bases). The length of the CDR3 is 16 residues. Per the germline V gene, CDR1 is SGDLS and CDR2 is YYNGEE. The V end was cut by 3 bases, the J end by 1 base, with 16 bases between. In DNA form, the CDR3 reads TGTGCCAGCAGCGCAATCTTCGACAGCCAGAACACTGAAGCTTTCTTT. Its protein product is CASSAIFDSQNTEAFF.

J is TRBJ1-4 and V is TRBV7-8; TRBD1 aligns across 10 bases. Germline CDR1 is SGHVS and CDR2 is FQNEAQ. The CDR3 runs 16 residues. Germline trimming cut 0 bases from V and 6 bases from J; bases unmatched to any gene: 4. Here the CDR3 reads CASSLATGQGHEKLFF. CDR3 bases: TGTGCCAGCAGCTTAGCTACGGGACAGGGGCATGAAAAACTGTTTTTT.

This clone was picked up a small number of times. The chain joins TRBV4-1 to TRBJ1-1; D might be TRBD1 (5 bases). The CDR3 is made up of 13 amino acids. Germline V gives CDR1 MGHRA, CDR2 YSYEKL. V dropped 8 bases and J dropped 3 bases, with 13 bases sitting between them. CDR3 bases: TGCGCCAGCGAAGGGGAGGGACACACTGAAGCTTTCTTT. Its translation is CASEGEGHTEAFF.

The rearrangement joins TRBV4-1 to TRBJ1-4; 9 bases map to TRBD1. CDR3 length: 15 amino acids. After removal of 0 bases from V and 7 bases from J, the junction contained 3 bases not matched to a gene. The germline gives CDR1 MGHRA, CDR2 YSYEKL. The CDR3 DNA sequence: TGCGCCAGCAGCCAAGACGGACAGGGGCTTGAAAAACTGTTTTTT. Residues: CASSQDGQGLEKLFF.

This clone was recorded only once. V usage is TRBV5-1 and J usage is TRBJ1-4; 7 bases agree with TRBD1. V lost 4 bases to trimming and J lost 3 bases; unmatched junction nucleotides: 6. Germline CDR1 reads SGHRS; CDR2 reads YFSETQ. CDR3 size: 15 residues. The CDR3 nucleotides are TGCGCCAGCAGCCCACTGACAGGGTCTAATGAAAAACTGTTTTTT. Amino acid sequence: CASSPLTGSNEKLFF.

This chain connects TRBV29-1 to TRBJ1-3, with D uncertain. V gave up 7 bases and J gave up 0 bases, with 13 bases separating them. Per the germline V gene, CDR1 is SQVTM and CDR2 is ANQGSEA. The CDR3 has 14 amino acids. The CDR3 DNA sequence: TGCAGCGCCAGTGGAGGGAGCTCTGGAAACACCATATATTTT. It codes for CSASGGSSGNTIYF.